This TCR beta chain was sequenced for a study of T cell responses to AZD1222 COVID-19 vaccine. V lost 4 bases to trimming and J lost 6 bases; unmatched junction nucleotides: 9. CDR3 length equals 17 residues. The germline CDR1 and CDR2 sequences are KGHDR and SFDVKD. Sequencing was performed with immunoSEQ multiplex PCR; in TCRdb, only in-frame clones are kept and a portion is missing. The table lists 100,000 to 130,000 clones, 70% to 90% of them singletons. The rearrangement joins TRBV24-1 to TRBJ2-2; TRBD2 matches 11 bases. The sequences come from peripheral blood, collected on day 0 of AZD1222 vaccination. This sequence was found in an adult in good health. The CDR3 DNA sequence: TGTGCCACCAGTGACCCCTTTAGCGGGGGGGCCCCCGGGGAGCTGTTTTTT. Protein product: CATSDPFSGGAPGELFF.